The 3 T cell receptor beta chains presented below share a single source sample, sequenced in a study of regulatory T cells in long-lasting Graves disease. Building of the TCR beta libraries involved iRepertoire HTBI primers and Arm-PCR of CDR3 regions. Each CDR3 protein is one row after TCRdb ran MiXCR on the multiplex PCR reads. The profile covers 360,000 or so distinct CDR3 sequences, with about 11% appearing a single time and about 19% taken by the ten largest. Regarding time point: newly diagnosed GD, antithyroid drugs for less than 3 months. Preparation of the TCR library used RNA extracted from PBMCs. These data were also filed under a second study, of T cells in Graves' hyperthyroidism and ophthalmopathy.

The sequencing here drew on peripheral blood mononuclear cells (PBMCs), taken at new diagnosis, from a patient treated with antithyroid drugs. The receptor source for this set is a woman between 18 and 29 years old with Graves disease.

The CDR3 DNA reads TGTGCCAGCAGCCAAGTTGTCGGGACTAAGTCCGGGGAGCTGTTTTTT. Protein product: CASSQVVGTKSGELFF. J is TRBJ2-2 and V is TRBV4-2; TRBD2 aligns across 7 bases. This CDR3 region has 16 residues. V was clipped by 1 base and J by 6 bases; unmatched bases: 8. Germline V lookup: CDR1 LGHNA, CDR2 YNFKEQ.

This chain links TRBV19 with TRBJ2-7, with D perhaps matching TRBD2 (6 bases). Trimming left V 5 bases short and J 0 bases short, with 11 bases between. Germline V gene lookup returns CDR1 LNHDA and CDR2 SQIVND (reference sequence). The CDR3 is made up of 14 amino acids. CDR3 coding DNA: TGTGCCAGTAGTCCCTTCGGGAGCTCCTACGAGCAGTACTTC. This sequence encodes CASSPFGSSYEQYF. The full variable domain, rest sourced from reference TRBV19 and TRBJ2-7, is DGGITQSPKYLFRKEGQNVTLSCEQNLNHDAMYWYRQDPGQGLRLIYYSQIVNDFQKGDIAEGYSVSREKKESFPLTVTSAQKNPTAFYLCASSPFGSSYEQYFGPGTRLTVT.

This clonotype occurred many times. The CDR3 DNA reads as TGTGCCACCCTCGGGGTTTATGGGAACACTGAAGCTTTCTTT. Translation: CATLGVYGNTEAFF. The rearrangement joins TRBV15 to TRBJ1-1, with D hard to call. Trimming took off 8 bases at V and 1 base at J, with 14 bases between the two ends. The CDR3 length is 14 residues. CDR1 and CDR2 from the germline V gene are LNHNV and YYDKDF (reference sequence).